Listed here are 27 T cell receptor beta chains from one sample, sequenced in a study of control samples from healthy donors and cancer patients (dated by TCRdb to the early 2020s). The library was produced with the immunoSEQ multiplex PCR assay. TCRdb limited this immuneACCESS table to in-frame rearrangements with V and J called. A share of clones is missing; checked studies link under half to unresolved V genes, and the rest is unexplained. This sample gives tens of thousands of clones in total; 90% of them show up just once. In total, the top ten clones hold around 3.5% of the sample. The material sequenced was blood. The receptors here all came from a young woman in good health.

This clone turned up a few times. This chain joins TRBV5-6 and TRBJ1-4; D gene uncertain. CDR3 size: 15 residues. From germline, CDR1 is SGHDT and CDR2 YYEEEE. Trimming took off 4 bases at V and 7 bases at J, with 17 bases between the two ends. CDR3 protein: CASSPNVAGFEKLFF. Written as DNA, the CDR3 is TGTGCCAGCAGCCCGAACGTAGCTGGCTTTGAAAAACTGTTTTTT.

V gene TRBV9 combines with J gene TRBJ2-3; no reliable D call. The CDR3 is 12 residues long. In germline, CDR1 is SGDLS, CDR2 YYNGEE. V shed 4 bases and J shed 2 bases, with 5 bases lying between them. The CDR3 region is CASSIPTDTQYF. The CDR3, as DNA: TGTGCCAGCAGCATCCCCACAGATACGCAGTATTTT.

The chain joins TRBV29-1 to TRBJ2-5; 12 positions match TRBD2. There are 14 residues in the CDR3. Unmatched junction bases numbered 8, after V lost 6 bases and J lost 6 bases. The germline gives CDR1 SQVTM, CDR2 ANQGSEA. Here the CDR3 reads CSVTLTSGGKTQYF. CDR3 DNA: TGCAGCGTGACCCTGACTAGCGGGGGAAAGACCCAGTACTTC.

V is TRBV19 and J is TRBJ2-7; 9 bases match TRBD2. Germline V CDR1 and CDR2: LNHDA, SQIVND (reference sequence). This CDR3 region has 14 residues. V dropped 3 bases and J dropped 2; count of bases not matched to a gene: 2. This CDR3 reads CASSISGGPYEQYF. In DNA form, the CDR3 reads TGTGCCAGTAGTATTAGCGGGGGCCCCTACGAGCAGTACTTC.

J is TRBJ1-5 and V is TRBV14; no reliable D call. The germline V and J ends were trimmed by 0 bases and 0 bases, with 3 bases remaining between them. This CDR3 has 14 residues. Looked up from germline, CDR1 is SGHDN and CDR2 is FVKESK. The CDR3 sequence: CASSQDHSNQPQHF. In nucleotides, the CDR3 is TGTGCCAGCAGCCAAGATCATAGCAATCAGCCCCAGCATTTT.

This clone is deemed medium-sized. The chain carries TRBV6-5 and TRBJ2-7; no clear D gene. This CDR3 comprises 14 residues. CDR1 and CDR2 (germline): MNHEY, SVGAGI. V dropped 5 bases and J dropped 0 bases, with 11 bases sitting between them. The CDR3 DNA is TGTGCCAGCAGTCTGACTGGGCACTCCTACGAGCAGTACTTC. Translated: CASSLTGHSYEQYF.

The CDR3 region has the DNA TGCGCCAGCAGTGACGGACAGGGGACCTACGAGCAGTACTTC. As protein: CASSDGQGTYEQYF. The chain links TRBV10-1 to TRBJ2-7, with 9 nucleotides matching TRBD1. CDR1 is WNHNN, CDR2 SYGVQD, per germline (reference sequence). Trimming took 3 bases from V and 2 from J; bases not matched to a gene: 2. The CDR3 totals 14 residues.

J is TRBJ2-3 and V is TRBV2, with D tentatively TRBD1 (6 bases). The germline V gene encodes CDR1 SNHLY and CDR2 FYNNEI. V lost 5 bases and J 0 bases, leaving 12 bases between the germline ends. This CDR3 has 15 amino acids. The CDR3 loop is CASSTGSTSTDTQYF. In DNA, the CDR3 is TGTGCCAGCAGTACAGGGTCAACTAGCACAGATACGCAGTATTTT.

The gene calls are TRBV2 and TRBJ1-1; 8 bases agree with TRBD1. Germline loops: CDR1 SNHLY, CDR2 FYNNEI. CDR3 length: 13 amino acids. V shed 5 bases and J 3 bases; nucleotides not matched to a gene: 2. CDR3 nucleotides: TGTGCCAGCAGTTTGGACAGGGACACTGAAGCTTTCTTT. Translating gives CASSLDRDTEAFF.

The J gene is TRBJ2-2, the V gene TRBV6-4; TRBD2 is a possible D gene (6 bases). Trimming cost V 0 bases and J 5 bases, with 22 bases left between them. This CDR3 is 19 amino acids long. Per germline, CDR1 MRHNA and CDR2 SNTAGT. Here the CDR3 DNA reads TGTGCCAGCAGTGACTCAGAGTCAGAGGGAGGTGGTATGACCGGGGAGCTGTTTTTT. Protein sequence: CASSDSESEGGGMTGELFF.

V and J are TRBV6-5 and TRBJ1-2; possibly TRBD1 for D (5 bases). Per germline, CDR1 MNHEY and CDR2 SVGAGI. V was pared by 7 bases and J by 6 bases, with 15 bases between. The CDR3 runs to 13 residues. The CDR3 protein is CASTVEGRNGYTF. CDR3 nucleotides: TGTGCCAGCACCGTAGAGGGGCGCAATGGCTACACCTTC.

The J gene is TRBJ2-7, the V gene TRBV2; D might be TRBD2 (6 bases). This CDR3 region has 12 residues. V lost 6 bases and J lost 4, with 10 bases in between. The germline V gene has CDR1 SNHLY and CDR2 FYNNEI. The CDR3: CASSLRGYEQYF. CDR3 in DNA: TGTGCCAGCAGCCTACGGGGGTACGAGCAGTACTTC. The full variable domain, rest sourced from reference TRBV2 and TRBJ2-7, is EPEVTQTPSHQVTQMGQEVILRCVPISNHLYFYWYRQILGQKVEFLVSFYNNEISEKSEIFDDQFSVERPDGSNFTLKIRSTKLEDSAMYFCASSLRGYEQYFGPGTRLTVT.

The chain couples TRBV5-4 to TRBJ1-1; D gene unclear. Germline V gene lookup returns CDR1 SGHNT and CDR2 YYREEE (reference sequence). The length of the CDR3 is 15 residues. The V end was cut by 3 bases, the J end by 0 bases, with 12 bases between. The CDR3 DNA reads TGTGCCAGCAGCTCTACACGACCCATGAACACTGAAGCTTTCTTT. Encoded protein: CASSSTRPMNTEAFF.

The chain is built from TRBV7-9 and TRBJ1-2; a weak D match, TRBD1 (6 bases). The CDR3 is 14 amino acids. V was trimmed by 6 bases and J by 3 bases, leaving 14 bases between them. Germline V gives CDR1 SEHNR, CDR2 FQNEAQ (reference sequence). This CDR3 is CASSGRGSYYGYTF. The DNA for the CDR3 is TGTGCCAGCAGTGGCAGGGGCTCGTACTATGGCTACACCTTC.

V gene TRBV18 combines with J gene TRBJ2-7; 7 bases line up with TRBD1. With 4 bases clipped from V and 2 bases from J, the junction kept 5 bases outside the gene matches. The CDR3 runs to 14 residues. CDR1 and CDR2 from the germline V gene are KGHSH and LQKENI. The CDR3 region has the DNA TGTGCCAGCTCACACCGGGACAGCCCCTACGAGCAGTACTTC. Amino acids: CASSHRDSPYEQYF.

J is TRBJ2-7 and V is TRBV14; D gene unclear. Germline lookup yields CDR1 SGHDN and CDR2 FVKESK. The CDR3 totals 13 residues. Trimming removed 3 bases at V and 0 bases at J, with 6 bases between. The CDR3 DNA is TGTGCCAGCAGCCACATGAACTCCTACGAGCAGTACTTC. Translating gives CASSHMNSYEQYF.

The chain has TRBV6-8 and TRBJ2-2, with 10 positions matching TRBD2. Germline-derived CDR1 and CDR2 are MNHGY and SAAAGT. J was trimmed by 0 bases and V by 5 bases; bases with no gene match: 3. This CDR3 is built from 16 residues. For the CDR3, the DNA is TGTGCCAGCAGTCCTAGCGGGGGCGCGAACACCGGGGAGCTGTTTTTT. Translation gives CASSPSGGANTGELFF.

The CDR3 bases are TGTGCCAGCAGCCATAGCGGGGGGTTCTCCTACGAGCAGTACTTC. Protein sequence: CASSHSGGFSYEQYF. The chain links TRBV3-1 (or the pseudogene TRBV3-2) to TRBJ2-7, with 10 bases that match TRBD2. Germline loops: CDR1 LGHDT, CDR2 YNNKEL (reference sequence). CDR3 length: 15 residues. V dropped 3 bases and J dropped 0; count of bases not matched to a gene: 2.

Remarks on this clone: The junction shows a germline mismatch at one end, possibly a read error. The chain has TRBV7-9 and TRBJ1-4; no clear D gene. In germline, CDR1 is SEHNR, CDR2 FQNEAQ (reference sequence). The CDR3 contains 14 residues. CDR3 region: CASSLGGRDEKLFF. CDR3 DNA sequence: TGTGCCAGCAGTTTAGGAGGTCGGGATGAAAAACTGTTTTTT.

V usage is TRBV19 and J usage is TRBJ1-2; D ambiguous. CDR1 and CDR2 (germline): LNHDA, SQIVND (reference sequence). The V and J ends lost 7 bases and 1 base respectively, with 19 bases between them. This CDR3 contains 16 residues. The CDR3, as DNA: TGTGCCAGTACCACGTTGGCCCAAACTTTTAACTATGGCTACACCTTC. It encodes CASTTLAQTFNYGYTF.

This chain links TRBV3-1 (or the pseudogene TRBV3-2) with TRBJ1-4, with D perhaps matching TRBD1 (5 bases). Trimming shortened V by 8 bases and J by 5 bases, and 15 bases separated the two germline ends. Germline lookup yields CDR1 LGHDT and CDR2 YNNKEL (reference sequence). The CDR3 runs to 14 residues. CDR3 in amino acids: CASGAGTANEKLFF. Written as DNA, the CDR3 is TGTGCCAGCGGAGCCGGGACGGCCAATGAAAAACTGTTTTTT.

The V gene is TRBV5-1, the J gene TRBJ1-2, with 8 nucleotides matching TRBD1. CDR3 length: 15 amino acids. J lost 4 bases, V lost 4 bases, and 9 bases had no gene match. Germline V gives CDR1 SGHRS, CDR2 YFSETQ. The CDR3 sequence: CASSRVPGQGYGYTF. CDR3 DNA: TGCGCCAGCAGCCGAGTTCCAGGACAGGGCTATGGCTACACCTTC.

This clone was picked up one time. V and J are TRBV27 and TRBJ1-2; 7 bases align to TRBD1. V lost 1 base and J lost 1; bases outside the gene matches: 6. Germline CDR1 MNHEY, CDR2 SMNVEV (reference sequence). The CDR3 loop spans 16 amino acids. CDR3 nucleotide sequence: TGTGCCAGCAGTTTATATGGGACAGAAATTAACTATGGCTACACCTTC. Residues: CASSLYGTEINYGYTF.

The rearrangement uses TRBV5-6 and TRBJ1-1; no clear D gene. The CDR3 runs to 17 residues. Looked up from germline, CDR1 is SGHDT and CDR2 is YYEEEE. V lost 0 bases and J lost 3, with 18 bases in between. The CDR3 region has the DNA TGTGCCAGCAGCTTGGTTCGCACTCCCCTCGGGGACACTGAAGCTTTCTTT. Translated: CASSLVRTPLGDTEAFF.

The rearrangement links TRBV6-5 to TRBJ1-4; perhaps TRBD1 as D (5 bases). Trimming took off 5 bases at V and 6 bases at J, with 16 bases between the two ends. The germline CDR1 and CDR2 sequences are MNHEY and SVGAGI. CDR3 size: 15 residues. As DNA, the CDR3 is TGTGCCAGCAGTCCGACAGCGGGGGTGGATGAAAAACTGTTTTTT. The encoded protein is CASSPTAGVDEKLFF.

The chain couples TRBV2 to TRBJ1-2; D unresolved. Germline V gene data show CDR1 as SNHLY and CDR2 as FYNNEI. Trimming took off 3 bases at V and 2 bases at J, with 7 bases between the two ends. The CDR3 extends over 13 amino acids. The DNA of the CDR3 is TGTGCCAGCAGTGATGGAGGGAACTATGGCTACACCTTC. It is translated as CASSDGGNYGYTF.

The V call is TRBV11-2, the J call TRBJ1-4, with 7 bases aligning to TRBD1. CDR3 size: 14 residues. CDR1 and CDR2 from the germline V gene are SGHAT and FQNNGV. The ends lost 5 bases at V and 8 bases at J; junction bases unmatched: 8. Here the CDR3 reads CASSPTGNGEKLFF. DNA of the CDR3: TGTGCCAGCAGCCCGACAGGGAACGGCGAAAAACTGTTTTTT.